The TCR beta chain under discussion was sequenced for a study of cytomegalovirus exposure and HLA in healthy donors. This clone was observed a handful of times. As yet, its antigen is unknown. PCR primers comprised 60 Vbeta and 13 Jbeta primers. Sequencing used immunoSEQ multiplex PCR; TCRdb keeps in-frame clones, though not all of them. Here the sample spans 40,000 to 45,000 clones, about 80% being singletons. Study outcomes and limitations: When analyzed later, a missense DCLRE1C variant was found to be linked to TCR beta V- and J-gene trimming. Researchers had no immune exposure information except CMV serostatus available.

The TCR comes from a man under 40 in good health and CMV-seronegative. The specimen was PBMCs.

CDR3 bases: TGTGCCAGCAGCTACCCGGACAGGGGGACCTACGAGCAGTACTTC. Amino acids: CASSYPDRGTYEQYF. The chain uses TRBV5-4 and TRBJ2-7; TRBD1 matches at 10 bases. The CDR3 has 15 residues. Germline V gives CDR1 SGHNT, CDR2 YYREEE (reference sequence). V shed 3 bases, J shed 2 bases, and the junction held 5 bases outside the gene matches. Drawing the rest from reference TRBV5-4 and TRBJ2-7, the complete variable domain is ETGVTQSPTHLIKTRGQQVTLRCSSQSGHNTVSWYQQALGQGPQFIFQYYREEENGRGNFPPRFSGLQFPNYSSELNVNALELDDSALYLCASSYPDRGTYEQYFGPGTRLTVT.